This T cell receptor beta chain was found in a study of long-term antiretroviral therapy in people with HIV. Sequencing relied on immunoSEQ assay v3.0, run at survey level. TCRdb keeps only in-frame clones here, not all; method: immunoSEQ multiplex PCR. The repertoire holds over 30,000 clones, with 83% as singletons. This CDR3 is built from 15 residues. Germline CDR1 is SGDLS and CDR2 is YYNGEE. The V and J ends lost 4 bases and 5 bases, in that order; junction bases with no gene match: 6. The rearrangement uses TRBV9 and TRBJ2-3, with 11 positions matching TRBD2. The sequencing used unsorted PBMCs, collected 1 year after starting antiretroviral therapy. The receptor's source is a young man with HIV. The CDR3 loop is CASSPGLAVRDTQYF. The CDR3 nucleotides are TGTGCCAGCAGCCCGGGACTAGCGGTACGAGATACGCAGTATTTT.